This T cell receptor (beta chain) was observed in a study of T cell responses to AZD1222 COVID-19 vaccine. Study conclusions and caveats: Scientists sampled the repertoires only once the peak T cell response had passed.

The CDR3 consists of 15 residues. Trimming at V came to 4 bases and at J to 3 bases, leaving 7 bases not matched to a gene. The germline gives CDR1 SEHNR, CDR2 FQNEAQ (reference sequence). About this clone: Its antigen is currently unknown.

The assay was immunoSEQ multiplex PCR, and TCRdb's table has in-frame clones only and misses some. Among about 130,000 clones listed, 85% to 95% were seen once. The input for sequencing was peripheral blood, taken 28 days after the second AZD1222 dose. This clonotype was sampled from an adult who received the AZD1222 COVID-19 vaccine. The chain has TRBV7-9 and TRBJ1-2, with 8 nucleotides matching TRBD1. In DNA form, the CDR3 reads TGTGCCAGCAGCTCCCCAGACAGGGGCGACTATGGCTACACCTTC. Amino acid sequence: CASSSPDRGDYGYTF.